Included here is one T cell receptor (beta chain) sequence, with context. This record comes from a study of cytomegalovirus exposure and HLA in healthy donors. PCR employed 60 Vbeta and 13 Jbeta primers. Here immunoSEQ multiplex PCR was the method, and the copy in TCRdb shows in-frame clones only, minus some. The table has about 120,000 clones, over 75% seen once. Sample: PBMCs. This TCR was sampled from a man in his forties in good health and CMV-seropositive.

The CDR3 coding sequence is TGCGCCAGCAGCCAAGATCACAAGTACCAGCCAGGAGCCAAAAACATTCAGTACTTC. Protein sequence: CASSQDHKYQPGAKNIQYF. V is TRBV4-3 and J is TRBJ2-4, with D unclear. Germline loops: CDR1 LGHNA, CDR2 YSLEER. The V and J ends lost 0 bases and 0 bases respectively, with 18 bases between them. The CDR3 loop spans 19 amino acids.